The source of this T cell receptor beta chain is a study of blood T cell repertoires in COVID-19. In the source study's methods: Estimation of nucleated cell counts relied on the amplification of reference gene primers. Produced via immunoSEQ multiplex PCR; TCRdb's table is partial and in-frame only. From that table come the V and J calls and clone size; the DNA was used to work out D and trimming. Among about 99,000 clones listed, 82% were seen once. Germline V gene data show CDR1 as MNHEY and CDR2 as SMNVEV (reference sequence). The CDR3 spans 13 residues. Trimming shortened V by 3 bases and J by 3 bases, and 8 bases separated the two germline ends.

The sample comprised peripheral blood. This clonotype was obtained from a man aged 55 to 70 with acute or convalescent COVID-19. The chain joins TRBV27 to TRBJ2-5; tentative D call: TRBD2 (5 bases). The CDR3 DNA is TGTGCCAGCAGTTTGGACTGGAAAGAGACCCAGTACTTC. Translation: CASSLDWKETQYF.